The next 15 T cell receptor beta chains were all read from a single sample in a study of identical twins listed by TCRdb under 2016. Library prep was done by 5' RACE. Sequencing was performed on an Illumina HiSeq 2000. TCRdb reprocessing: public reads trimmed at Q25 with fastp, clones called with MiXCR, in-frame beta chains kept. Rows with a matching CDR3 protein are joined into one entry that keeps the most common DNA and genes. For this sample there are about 240,000 distinct CDR3 sequences; 7.5% appear just once. Around 5% of the sample belongs to the ten largest clones. The same data also went into a second study, on yellow fever vaccine responses in identical twins.

The sample was CD8+ T cells sorted from blood. The source of these receptors is a young woman in good health.

This clonotype was observed at least ten times. This chain uses TRBV5-6 with TRBJ2-4, with D possibly TRBD1 on 6 matching bases. This CDR3 is built from 13 residues. V was pared by 6 bases and J by 5 bases, with 12 bases between. Germline CDR1 SGHDT, CDR2 YYEEEE. As DNA, the CDR3 is TGTGCCAGCACCACGACAGGTGAAAACATTCAGTACTTC. It encodes CASTTTGENIQYF.

The gene calls are TRBV20-1 and TRBJ1-1; a possible D gene is TRBD1 (6 bases). Between the trimmed V and J ends, which lost 5 bases and 1 base, there was a span of 11 bases. The germline gives CDR1 DFQATT, CDR2 SNEGSKA (reference sequence). The CDR3 spans 13 residues. CDR3 in amino acids: CSAERGQNTEAFF. The CDR3 nucleotides read TGCAGTGCTGAAAGGGGACAGAACACTGAAGCTTTCTTT.

This clonotype turned up a few times. The chain carries TRBV6-1 and TRBJ2-6; unclear D gene. There are 15 residues in the CDR3. Germline CDR1 is MNHNS and CDR2 is SASEGT. V shed 7 bases and J shed 0 bases, with 10 bases lying between them. The CDR3 sequence is CASTLTSSGANVLTF. The CDR3 region has the DNA TGTGCCAGCACCCTAACGTCCTCTGGGGCCAACGTCCTGACTTTC.

The CDR3 DNA reads TGCAGCGTTGATTTTCTGGGTAACTATGGCTACACCTTC. Its translation is CSVDFLGNYGYTF. This chain links TRBV29-1 with TRBJ1-2; D remains ambiguous. V dropped 3 bases and J dropped 1 base, with 9 bases sitting between them. This CDR3 region has 13 residues. Germline CDR1 SQVTM, CDR2 ANQGSEA.

This clonotype came up many times. The chain carries TRBV6-5 and TRBJ2-5; 11 nucleotides line up with TRBD1. CDR1 is MNHEY and CDR2 is SVGAGI in the germline V gene. Unmatched junction bases numbered 2, after V lost 2 bases and J lost 6 bases. The CDR3 loop spans 14 amino acids. DNA for the CDR3: TGTGCCAGCAGTTACCGGACAGGGGGCAAGACCCAGTACTTC. This codes for CASSYRTGGKTQYF.

The V call is TRBV7-9, the J call TRBJ1-1, with D perhaps TRBD1 (6 bases). Trimming removed 6 bases from V and 3 bases from J, with 14 bases in between. This CDR3 comprises 14 residues. The germline gives CDR1 SEHNR, CDR2 FQNEAQ (reference sequence). The chain's CDR3 is CASRYGQTHTEAFF. For the CDR3, the DNA is TGTGCCAGCAGATACGGACAGACTCACACTGAAGCTTTCTTT.

The sample holds a few counts of this clonotype. The J gene is TRBJ2-2, the V gene TRBV3-1; TRBD2 matches 7 bases. The ends lost 1 base at V and 4 bases at J; junction bases unmatched: 9. This CDR3 is built from 17 residues. Per germline, CDR1 LGHDT and CDR2 YNNKEL (reference sequence). CDR3 sequence: CASSQGDGREFTGELFF. The CDR3 DNA reads as TGTGCCAGCAGCCAAGGGGATGGGAGGGAGTTCACCGGGGAGCTGTTTTTT.

In its sample, this clonotype was seen many times. The chain joins TRBV5-1 to TRBJ1-4, with unresolved D. V lost 0 bases and J 4 bases, leaving 10 bases between the germline ends. CDR1 is SGHRS, CDR2 YFSETQ, per germline. CDR3 length equals 15 residues. CDR3 amino acids: CASSLVAGINEKLFF. The CDR3 DNA sequence: TGCGCCAGCAGCTTGGTGGCAGGCATTAATGAAAAACTGTTTTTT.

V is TRBV7-9 and J is TRBJ2-3, with 11 bases that match TRBD2. The CDR3 sequence is 16 residues long. The V gene's germline CDR1 is SEHNR and CDR2 FQNEAQ (reference sequence). The V gene end was trimmed by 3 bases and the J gene end by 4 bases; junction bases not matched to a gene: 6. CDR3 amino acids: CASSFGASGGPDTQYF. CDR3 sequence (DNA): TGTGCCAGCAGCTTCGGTGCTAGCGGGGGGCCAGATACGCAGTATTTT.

The CDR3 DNA reads TGTGCCAGCAGGTTGGCGGGCACCTCCTACGAGCAGTACTTC. As protein: CASRLAGTSYEQYF. The chain has TRBV28 and TRBJ2-7; tentative D call: TRBD2 (5 bases). The CDR3 has 14 amino acids. From germline, CDR1 is MDHEN and CDR2 SYDVKM. With 6 bases removed from V and 0 bases from J, the gap between germline ends came to 12 bases.

The chain employs TRBV7-8 and TRBJ2-2, with unresolved D. Germline assignment: CDR1 SGHVS and CDR2 FQNEAQ. The germline V and J ends were trimmed by 5 bases and 0 bases, with 10 bases remaining between them. This CDR3 has 15 residues. The CDR3 spells CASSPPNTNTGELFF. The DNA for the CDR3 is TGTGCCAGCAGCCCCCCTAATACGAACACCGGGGAGCTGTTTTTT.

The sample holds many counts of this clonotype. The CDR3 DNA reads as TGTGCCAGCAGTGACAGGTGGAATGAGCAGTTCTTC. Amino acid sequence: CASSDRWNEQFF. The gene calls are TRBV12-3 or TRBV12-4 and TRBJ2-1; possibly TRBD1 for D (6 bases). This CDR3 spans 12 amino acids. Trimming stripped 5 bases from V and 7 bases from J, with 9 bases between.

Ten or more counts support this clonotype. The chain joins TRBV24-1 to TRBJ2-5; D is possibly TRBD1 or TRBD2 (5 bases each). This CDR3 region has 13 residues. Trimming stripped 4 bases from V and 4 bases from J, with 9 bases between. Germline CDR1 and CDR2: KGHDR and SFDVKD. CDR3 protein: CATSELGGETQYF. The DNA of the CDR3 is TGTGCCACCAGTGAGCTTGGGGGAGAGACCCAGTACTTC.

The chain combines TRBV7-6 with TRBJ2-1; no clear D gene. The CDR3 contains 14 residues. Trimming stripped 4 bases from V and 9 bases from J, with 16 bases between. Germline V gives CDR1 SGHVS, CDR2 FNYEAQ. The CDR3 reads CASSSGPLASEQFF. The CDR3, as DNA: TGTGCCAGCAGCTCCGGGCCCCTCGCGAGTGAGCAGTTCTTC.

This clonotype was recorded at least ten times. The rearrangement links TRBV20-1 to TRBJ2-2; D possibly corresponds to TRBD2 (5 bases). Trimming shortened V by 2 bases and J by 1 base, and 14 bases separated the two germline ends. Germline-derived CDR1 and CDR2 are DFQATT and SNEGSKA (reference sequence). CDR3 size: 16 residues. CDR3 in DNA: TGCAGTGCTAGACATCTAGCCTTCCTGAACACCGGGGAGCTGTTTTTT. It specifies CSARHLAFLNTGELFF.